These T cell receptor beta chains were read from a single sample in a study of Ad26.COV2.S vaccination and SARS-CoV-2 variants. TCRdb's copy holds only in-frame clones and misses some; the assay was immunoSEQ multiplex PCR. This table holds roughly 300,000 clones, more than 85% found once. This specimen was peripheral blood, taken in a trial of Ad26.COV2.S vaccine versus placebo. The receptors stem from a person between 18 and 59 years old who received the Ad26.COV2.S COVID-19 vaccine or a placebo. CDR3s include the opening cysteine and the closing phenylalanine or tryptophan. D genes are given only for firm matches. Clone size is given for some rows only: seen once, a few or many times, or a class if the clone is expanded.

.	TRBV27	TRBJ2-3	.	CASSLSGRRVANTQYF	TGTGCCAGCAGTCTATCGGGACGGCGGGTTGCCAATACGCAGTATTTT
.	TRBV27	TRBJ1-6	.	CASSLGGSPLHF	TGTGCCAGCAGTTTAGGTGGCTCACCCCTCCACTTT
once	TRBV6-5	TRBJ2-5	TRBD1	CASSPTGVGETQYF	TGTGCCAGCAGTCCGACAGGGGTGGGTGAGACCCAGTACTTC
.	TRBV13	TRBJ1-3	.	CASSETPGGTGNTIYF	TGTGCCAGCAGCGAGACTCCCGGGGGGACTGGAAACACCATATATTTT
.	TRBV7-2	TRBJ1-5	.	CASSLVGAGEQPQHF	TGTGCCAGCAGCTTAGTAGGGGCAGGGGAACAGCCCCAGCATTTT
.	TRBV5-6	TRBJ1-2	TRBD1	CASSLAGGDGYTF	TGTGCCAGCAGCTTGGCAGGGGGGGATGGCTACACCTTC
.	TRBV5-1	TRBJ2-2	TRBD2	CASSSQSGMNTGELFF	TGCGCCAGCAGTTCCCAGAGCGGGATGAACACCGGGGAGCTGTTTTTT
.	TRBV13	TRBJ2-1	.	CASSQSGEQFF	TGTGCCAGCAGCCAAAGCGGTGAGCAGTTCTTC
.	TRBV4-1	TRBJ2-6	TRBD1	CASSQGTADSGANVLTF	TGCGCCAGCAGCCAGGGGACAGCTGACTCTGGGGCCAACGTCCTGACTTTC
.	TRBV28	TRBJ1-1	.	CASSSPGGTDTEAFF	TGTGCCAGCAGTAGTCCCGGAGGGACGGACACTGAAGCTTTCTTT
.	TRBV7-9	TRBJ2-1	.	CASSRLRGGNEQFF	TGTGCCAGCAGCCGCCTGAGGGGTGGGAATGAGCAGTTCTTC
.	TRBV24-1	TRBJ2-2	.	CATSDRLNTGELFF	TGTGCCACCAGTGACCGACTAAACACCGGGGAGCTGTTTTTT